This TCR beta chain was captured in a study of T cell repertoires in cytomegalovirus infection. Background on the study: Public TCR beta signatures provided an indication of both CMV infection and a matching HLA type. Study outcomes and limitations: The ex vivo response was dominated by HLA-C-restricted CMV-specific TCR beta clonotypes. Carriers of CMV and the relevant HLA type were discriminated by public TCR beta frequency.

TCRdb analysed the reads with MiXCR anew, one entry per CDR3 protein. The sample includes about 220,000 distinct CDR3 sequences, approximately 40% of them seen just once. Germline-derived CDR1 and CDR2 are MRHNA and SNTAGT. Trimming cost V 0 bases and J 3 bases, with 5 bases left between them. CDR3 length: 13 amino acids. This clonotype appeared a few times. Its matching antigen is unknown. The sequence derives from a human donor in good health (CMV status not recorded). Some clones in this sample may be carry-over from other donors' samples. The V and J genes are TRBV6-4 and TRBJ1-1, with D unresolved. The sequences come from CD8+ T cells from cultured PBMCs, collected from culture after CMV antigen stimulation. The CDR3 DNA reads TGTGCCAGCAGTGACTCCAGATACACTGAAGCTTTCTTT. The encoded protein is CASSDSRYTEAFF.